The 27 T cell receptor beta chains below were found in one sample sequenced in a study of blood T cell repertoires in COVID-19. Using immunoSEQ multiplex PCR, the repertoire was profiled, and TCRdb retains in-frame clones only, with some absent. The table shows about 74,000 clones, with about 92% occurring only once. The sample was peripheral blood. These receptors were collected from a man between 45 and 60 years old with acute or convalescent COVID-19.

The gene calls are TRBV6-6 and TRBJ1-3; D is perhaps TRBD1 (5 bases). The germline gives CDR1 MNHNY, CDR2 SVGAGI (reference sequence). This CDR3 comprises 14 residues. Deletions cut 2 bases from V and 4 bases from J, with 9 bases between. The CDR3 reads CASSYGRAGNTIYF. The CDR3 coding sequence is TGTGCCAGCAGTTACGGCAGGGCCGGAAACACCATATATTTT.

The V gene is TRBV11-2, the J gene TRBJ1-1; a possible D gene is TRBD1 (6 bases). This CDR3 is 14 amino acids long. The V end lost 5 bases, the J end lost 0 bases, and 10 bases lay between the germline ends. Looked up from germline, CDR1 is SGHAT and CDR2 is FQNNGV. The DNA for the CDR3 is TGTGCCAGCAGCCCAGGGGCCTTGAACACTGAAGCTTTCTTT. As protein: CASSPGALNTEAFF.

J is TRBJ2-2 and V is TRBV6-5; D possibly corresponds to TRBD2 (5 bases). The CDR3 has 14 residues. Germline CDR1 and CDR2: MNHEY and SVGAGI. Trimming pared 6 bases from V and 4 bases from J, leaving 12 bases between. In DNA, the CDR3 is TGTGCCAGCAGGAGGGAGTGGGCCACCGGGGAGCTGTTTTTT. Encoded protein: CASRREWATGELFF.

This clone was seen only a few times. J is TRBJ2-1 and V is TRBV27; TRBD2 agrees at 10 bases. Germline CDR1 is MNHEY and CDR2 is SMNVEV (reference sequence). The V and J ends lost 4 bases and 3 bases, in that order; junction bases with no gene match: 3. The length of the CDR3 is 15 residues. In DNA form, the CDR3 reads TGTGCCAGCAGTTCCCTAGCGGGGGTCTACAATGAGCAGTTCTTC. Translated, it gives CASSSLAGVYNEQFF.

This chain joins TRBV7-2 and TRBJ1-2; 10 bases are shared with TRBD1. Germline-derived CDR1 and CDR2 are SGHTA and FQGNSA. Germline trimming cut 3 bases from V and 2 bases from J; bases unmatched to any gene: 0. The CDR3 extends over 14 amino acids. In DNA form, the CDR3 reads TGTGCCAGCAGCTTGGACAGGGGGAACTATGGCTACACCTTC. It yields the protein CASSLDRGNYGYTF.

The chain is built from TRBV27 and TRBJ1-4, with D perhaps matching TRBD1 (6 bases). The CDR3 is 15 residues long. Germline assignment: CDR1 MNHEY and CDR2 SMNVEV (reference sequence). V was shortened by 4 bases and J by 8 bases, with 17 bases between the two germline ends. Here the CDR3 reads CASSSAGQTLEKLFF. CDR3 coding DNA: TGTGCCAGCAGTTCTGCCGGACAGACATTGGAAAAACTGTTTTTT.

This chain uses TRBV7-9 with TRBJ2-1; D possibly corresponds to TRBD2 (5 bases). The germline gives CDR1 SEHNR, CDR2 FQNEAQ (reference sequence). V was shortened by 1 base and J by 6 bases, with 7 bases between the two germline ends. CDR3 length: 13 residues. This CDR3 reads CASSLGGPNEQFF. The DNA of the CDR3 is TGTGCCAGCAGCTTAGGAGGGCCCAATGAGCAGTTCTTC.

The chain joins TRBV6-6 to TRBJ2-7, with 8 bases fitting TRBD2. The CDR3 consists of 15 residues. V shed 0 bases, J shed 2 bases, and the junction held 3 bases outside the gene matches. The germline V gene has CDR1 MNHNY and CDR2 SVGAGI (reference sequence). The CDR3 protein is CASSYSTRGAYEQYV. CDR3 sequence (DNA): TGTGCCAGCAGTTACTCGACGCGGGGGGCCTACGAGCAGTACGTC.

This chain links TRBV6-6 with TRBJ1-1; D unresolved. Germline V gene data show CDR1 as MNHNY and CDR2 as SVGAGI (reference sequence). The ends were cut back, 2 bases at V and 1 base at J, with 8 bases in the middle. This CDR3 contains 14 residues. As DNA, the CDR3 is TGTGCCAGCAGTTACCCGACGGGGAACACTGAAGCTTTCTTT. It yields the protein CASSYPTGNTEAFF.

This clone was seen once. The J gene is TRBJ2-2, the V gene TRBV6-5, with TRBD1 matching 7 bases. The CDR3 length is 14 residues. The junction had 4 bases not matched to a gene; V was cut back by 5 bases and J by 4 bases. Looked up from germline, CDR1 is MNHEY and CDR2 is SVGAGI. The CDR3 loop reads CASSPWTGTGELFF. CDR3 DNA: TGTGCCAGCAGTCCCTGGACAGGCACCGGGGAGCTGTTTTTT.

The chain is built from TRBV5-1 and TRBJ2-1; D possibly corresponds to TRBD1 (6 bases). Germline V lookup: CDR1 SGHRS, CDR2 YFSETQ. The CDR3 totals 20 residues. Between the trimmed V and J ends, which lost 4 bases and 7 bases, there was a span of 33 bases. DNA for the CDR3: TGCGCCAGCAGCCCTTTTGGTGTGGGGGCTGGTACAGTACATGGGAATGAGCAGTTCTTC. Translating gives CASSPFGVGAGTVHGNEQFF.

The chain couples TRBV30 to TRBJ2-1, with D maybe TRBD1 (5 bases). The CDR3 loop spans 14 amino acids. Germline values: CDR1 GTSNPN, CDR2 SVGIG (reference sequence). Trimming took off 4 bases at V and 8 bases at J, with 18 bases between the two ends. CDR3 protein: CAWIRGTGFYEQFF. CDR3 nucleotides: TGTGCCTGGATTAGGGGCACCGGTTTCTATGAGCAGTTCTTC.

This clone was counted only a few times. The V call is TRBV4-1, the J call TRBJ1-3; D not certain. With 0 bases removed from V and 1 base from J, the gap between germline ends came to 4 bases. The CDR3 loop spans 14 amino acids. Germline assignment: CDR1 MGHRA and CDR2 YSYEKL. This CDR3 is CASSQEESGNTIYF. The CDR3 DNA sequence: TGCGCCAGCAGCCAAGAGGAGTCTGGAAACACCATATATTTT.

The chain links TRBV25-1 to TRBJ2-1; TRBD2 matches 7 bases. Germline CDR1 is MGHDK and CDR2 is SYGVNS. The trim removed 5 bases at V and 8 bases at J, leaving 12 bases unmatched. There are 15 residues in the CDR3. CDR3 sequence reads: CASSNRAGPNDEQFF. The CDR3 DNA reads TGTGCCAGCAGTAACCGAGCGGGGCCCAACGATGAGCAGTTCTTC.

V gene TRBV5-1 combines with J gene TRBJ1-3; 7 bases align to TRBD1. CDR1 and CDR2 (germline): SGHRS, YFSETQ. This CDR3 has 15 amino acids. V gave up 5 bases and J gave up 4 bases; unmatched junction bases: 9. CDR3 residues: CASSRTGDSGNTIYF. In DNA form, the CDR3 reads TGCGCCAGCAGTCGTACAGGGGATTCGGGAAACACCATATATTTT.

The CDR3 sequence is CASGTGESGNQPQHF. The CDR3 DNA is TGTGCCAGCGGGACAGGTGAAAGTGGGAATCAGCCCCAGCATTTT. The chain links TRBV28 to TRBJ1-5; 8 positions match TRBD1. V gave up 8 bases and J gave up 4 bases; unmatched junction bases: 10. Germline loops: CDR1 MDHEN, CDR2 SYDVKM. The CDR3 has 15 amino acids.

This rearrangement joins TRBV7-9 to TRBJ2-7; tentative D call: TRBD1 (6 bases). Germline V lookup: CDR1 SEHNR, CDR2 FQNEAQ (reference sequence). The CDR3 loop spans 14 amino acids. V lost 4 bases and J lost 0, with 10 bases in between. CDR3 in DNA: TGTGCCAGCAGCTCGTTGGACAGCTCCTACGAGCAGTACTTC. Residues: CASSSLDSSYEQYF.

J is TRBJ2-6 and V is TRBV27; 11 bases fit TRBD1. This CDR3 is built from 19 residues. Per the germline V gene, CDR1 is MNHEY and CDR2 is SMNVEV (reference sequence). V dropped 5 bases and J dropped 3; count of bases not matched to a gene: 12. CDR3 coding DNA: TGTGCCAGCAGTCCAAAAGGACAGGGGGCGTCGGGTGGGGCCAACGTCCTGACTTTC. This codes for CASSPKGQGASGGANVLTF.

This clone appeared once. The chain links TRBV21-1 to TRBJ2-2; TRBD1, the table's D call, was not compared with the DNA. TRBV21-1 constitutes a pseudogene. The CDR3 covers 14 residues. The CDR3 loop is CARDRGPNTGELFF. The DNA for the CDR3 is TGTGCCAGGGACAGGGGTCCCAACACCGGGGAGCTGTTTTTT.

This chain joins TRBV11-2 and TRBJ2-1, with 9 bases fitting TRBD1. J lost 8 bases, V lost 1 base, and 9 bases had no gene match. The CDR3 runs to 16 residues. Germline V gene sequence: CDR1 SGHAT, CDR2 FQNNGV. This CDR3 is CASSLATGGAGHEQFF. The CDR3 nucleotides are TGTGCCAGCAGCTTAGCTACAGGGGGCGCGGGACATGAGCAGTTCTTC. Using reference TRBV11-2 and TRBJ2-1 for the parts outside the CDR3, the full variable domain is EAGVAQSPRYKIIEKRQSVAFWCNPISGHATLYWYQQILGQGPKLLIQFQNNGVVDDSQLPKDRFSAERLKGVDSTLKIQPAKLEDSAVYLCASSLATGGAGHEQFFGPGTRLTVL.

The chain employs TRBV7-6 and TRBJ2-5, with TRBD2 matching over 11 bases. Germline CDR1 is SGHVS and CDR2 is FNYEAQ. V shed 5 bases, J shed 5 bases, and the junction held 10 bases outside the gene matches. The CDR3 contains 16 residues. The CDR3 DNA follows: TGTGCCAGCAGCCCCCGGGTTAGCGGGGGGGTTGAGACCCAGTACTTC. This gives the protein CASSPRVSGGVETQYF.

The rearrangement joins TRBV5-8 to TRBJ1-5, with D possibly TRBD1 on 6 matching bases. V lost 2 bases and J 3 bases, leaving 9 bases between the germline ends. The CDR3 runs to 14 residues. Germline V gene lookup returns CDR1 SGHTS and CDR2 YDEGEE. CDR3 loop: CASSLQGSNQPQHF. As DNA, the CDR3 is TGTGCCAGCAGCTTACAGGGCTCCAATCAGCCCCAGCATTTT.

The count of this clone is one. The chain combines TRBV7-6 with TRBJ2-5; TRBD2 might be the D (7 bases). The V gene's germline CDR1 is SGHVS and CDR2 FNYEAQ. The CDR3 is 14 residues long. Trimming took 5 bases from V and 5 from J, leaving 15 bases between them. The CDR3 region is CASSPRGAYETQYF. Written as DNA, the CDR3 is TGTGCCAGCAGCCCTCGGGGGGCATACGAGACCCAGTACTTC.

This chain joins TRBV2 and TRBJ2-2; 8 bases are a match to TRBD1. Germline V gene data show CDR1 as SNHLY and CDR2 as FYNNEI. The CDR3 totals 16 residues. J lost 1 base, V lost 4 bases, and 5 bases had no gene match. Written as DNA, the CDR3 is TGTGCCAGCAGTGTTCAGGGGGCCAAGAACACCGGGGAGCTGTTTTTT. This encodes CASSVQGAKNTGELFF.

The V gene is TRBV11-2, the J gene TRBJ2-5; no reliable D call. This CDR3 comprises 15 residues. V was clipped by 2 bases and J by 2 bases, with 12 bases between them. CDR1 SGHAT and CDR2 FQNNGV come from the germline V gene. DNA for the CDR3: TGTGCCAGCAGCTTAACCCGACTTCCTCAAGAGACCCAGTACTTC. Residues: CASSLTRLPQETQYF.

The rearrangement joins TRBV30 to TRBJ1-5; 7 bases match TRBD1. CDR3 length equals 14 residues. From germline, CDR1 is GTSNPN and CDR2 SVGIG (reference sequence). V lost 6 bases, J lost 4 bases, and 9 bases stayed unmatched. The CDR3 nucleotides read TGTGCCTGCCAAGAGACAGGGATTAATCAGCCCCAGCATTTT. Translation gives CACQETGINQPQHF.

This chain joins TRBV9 and TRBJ2-1; 9 positions match TRBD1. Germline V gives CDR1 SGDLS, CDR2 YYNGEE. CDR3 length: 15 residues. The J segment lost 4 bases and the V segment lost 1 base, leaving 3 bases of the junction unmatched. DNA of the CDR3: TGTGCCAGCAGCGTACAGGGGACAGGGTACAATGAGCAGTTCTTC. Amino acids: CASSVQGTGYNEQFF.